A selection of T cell receptor beta chains follows, all from one sample in a study of blood T cell repertoires in COVID-19. The data were produced by immunoSEQ multiplex PCR, yet TCRdb's version contains in-frame clones alone and is incomplete. The data contain under 300,000 clones, approximately 88% of them seen just once; the ten biggest clones take up roughly 2.3%. The sequenced sample was peripheral blood. Receptor source: a man over 45 with acute or convalescent COVID-19. Each CDR3 is given with its conserved first and last residue. A D gene is named only where the DNA matches it firmly. Clone size, where shown, is once, few, many, or a class for clones that have expanded.

J gene | V gene | D gene | clone size | CDR3 DNA | CDR3 protein
TRBJ1-3 | TRBV7-6 | TRBD1 | once | TGTGCCAGCAGCATAGCGGCAGGGGGAGGTGGAAACACCATATATTTT | CASSIAAGGGGNTIYF
TRBJ1-3 | TRBV7-8 | NA | NA | TGTGCCAGCAGCCGAGGCAACGTGGGGGCGCGTGGAAACACCATATATTTT | CASSRGNVGARGNTIYF
TRBJ1-6 | TRBV5-4 | NA | NA | TGTGCCAGCAGCACCCACGGGAGGGACCGTTCACCCCTCCACTTT | CASSTHGRDRSPLHF
TRBJ2-3 | TRBV4-1 | TRBD2 | NA | TGCGCCAGCAGCCCTAGCGGGGGGGCCATGAATACGCAGTATTTT | CASSPSGGAMNTQYF
TRBJ2-7 | TRBV11-2 | NA | NA | TGTGCCAGCAGCTTTTTCCCCTCAGGGGCCTACGAGCAGTACTTC | CASSFFPSGAYEQYF
TRBJ2-7 | TRBV28 | NA | NA | TGTGCCAGCAGTTTGGGGGCTTCCGGCGAGCAGTACTTC | CASSLGASGEQYF
TRBJ2-5 | TRBV7-9 | NA | once | TGTGCCAGCGGGTTGAGGTACCAAGAGACCCAGTACTTC | CASGLRYQETQYF
TRBJ1-2 | TRBV30 | NA | NA | TGTGCCTGGAGCGTAGACAGGTTGTATGGCTACACCTTC | CAWSVDRLYGYTF
TRBJ2-1 | TRBV18 | TRBD2 | NA | TGTGCCAGCTCACCACCATCACGCGGGGGGGCCGGGGTGTATGAGCAGTTCTTC | CASSPPSRGGAGVYEQFF
TRBJ2-1 | TRBV24-1 | TRBD2 | NA | TGTGCCACCAGTGAGAAGGGACTAGCTGGTGAGCAGTTCTTC | CATSEKGLAGEQFF
TRBJ2-7 | TRBV18 | TRBD1 | NA | TGTGCCAGCTCACCCGGGACAGGGGGAAGTGGGGAGCAGTACTTC | CASSPGTGGSGEQYF
TRBJ2-5 | TRBV7-8 | TRBD1 | NA | TGTGCCAGCAGCCCGGACAGGGGGCAAGAGACCCAGTACTTC | CASSPDRGQETQYF
TRBJ1-1 | TRBV9 | NA | NA | TGTGCCAGCAGCCCCCCAGACACTGAAGCTTTCTTT | CASSPPDTEAFF
TRBJ2-7 | TRBV7-2 | TRBD2 | NA | TGTGCCAGCAGCTACAGCCTGGGAGGGTCCTACGAGCAGTACTTC | CASSYSLGGSYEQYF
TRBJ1-4 | TRBV2 | NA | NA | TGTGCCCGATCCGACGGCGGGAACGAAAAACTGTTTTTT | CARSDGGNEKLFF
TRBJ2-3 | TRBV5-4 | NA | NA | TGTGCCAGCAGCTCTCTTAGGGACACCACAGATACGCAGTATTTT | CASSSLRDTTDTQYF
TRBJ2-6 | TRBV5-5 | NA | NA | TGTGCCAGCAGCTTTCTAGTCTCTGGGGCCAACGTCCTGACTTTC | CASSFLVSGANVLTF
TRBJ2-7 | TRBV19 | TRBD1 | NA | TGTGCCAGTAGTATAGATCTTGGAGCAGGGGGCGAGCAGTACTTC | CASSIDLGAGGEQYF
TRBJ1-4 | TRBV3-1/TRBV3-2 | NA | NA | TGTGCCAGCAGCCGTCGGGGTGTGGATGAAAAACTGTTTTTT | CASSRRGVDEKLFF
TRBJ2-3 | TRBV5-1 | TRBD2 | NA | TGCGCCAGCAGCCCAGACCCTAGCGGCTTAGGGGATACGCAGTATTTT | CASSPDPSGLGDTQYF
TRBJ1-2 | TRBV11-2 | TRBD1 | NA | TGTGCCAGCAGCTTGAACAGGGGTGGCTATGGCTACACCTTC | CASSLNRGGYGYTF
TRBJ2-6 | TRBV3-1/TRBV3-2 | TRBD1 | NA | TGTGCCAGCAGCCAGTACAGGGGATCTGGGGCCAACGTCCTGACTTTC | CASSQYRGSGANVLTF
TRBJ2-1 | TRBV5-4 | NA | NA | TGTGCCAGCAGCGGGGACTCCCAGCCTTACAATGAGCAGTTCTTC | CASSGDSQPYNEQFF
TRBJ1-2 | TRBV5-4 | TRBD1 | NA | TGTGCCAGCAGCTTGGCCTCACAGGGGGACTATGGCTACACCTTC | CASSLASQGDYGYTF